This T cell receptor (beta chain) was observed in a study of blood T cell repertoires in COVID-19. Data came from immunoSEQ multiplex PCR; TCRdb stores just in-frame clones and leaves some out. The top ten hold roughly 7% of the sample, which has roughly 320,000 clones, approximately 85% seen once. The germline gives CDR1 SEHNR, CDR2 FQNEAQ (reference sequence). This CDR3 comprises 16 residues. The V segment lost 3 bases and the J segment 1 base; nucleotides outside the gene matches: 6. The clonotype comes from a human donor in a cohort sampled during active COVID-19. Sequencing was done on a sample of peripheral blood. V is TRBV7-9 and J is TRBJ2-1, with 7 positions matching TRBD2. The CDR3 sequence is CASSLGGYRSYNEQFF. The CDR3 DNA sequence: TGTGCCAGCAGCTTGGGGGGGTATCGGTCCTACAATGAGCAGTTCTTC.